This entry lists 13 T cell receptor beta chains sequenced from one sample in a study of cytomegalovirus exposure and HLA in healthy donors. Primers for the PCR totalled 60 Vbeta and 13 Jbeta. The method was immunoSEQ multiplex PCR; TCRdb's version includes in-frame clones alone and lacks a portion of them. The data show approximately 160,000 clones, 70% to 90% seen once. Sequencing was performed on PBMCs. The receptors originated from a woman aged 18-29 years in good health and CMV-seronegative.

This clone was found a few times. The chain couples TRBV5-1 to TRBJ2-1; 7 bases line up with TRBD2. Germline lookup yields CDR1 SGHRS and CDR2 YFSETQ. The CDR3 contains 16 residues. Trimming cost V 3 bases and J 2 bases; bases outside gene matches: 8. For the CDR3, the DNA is TGCGCCAGCAGCTCAACAGGACTAGGGGCCTACAATGAGCAGTTCTTC. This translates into CASSSTGLGAYNEQFF.

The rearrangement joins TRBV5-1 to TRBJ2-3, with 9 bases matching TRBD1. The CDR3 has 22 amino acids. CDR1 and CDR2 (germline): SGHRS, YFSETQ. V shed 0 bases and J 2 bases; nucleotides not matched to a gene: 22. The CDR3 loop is CASSLVRQVRGQGAKTTDTQYF. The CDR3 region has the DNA TGCGCCAGCAGCTTGGTCCGTCAAGTTCGGGGACAGGGAGCTAAAACCACAGATACGCAGTATTTT.

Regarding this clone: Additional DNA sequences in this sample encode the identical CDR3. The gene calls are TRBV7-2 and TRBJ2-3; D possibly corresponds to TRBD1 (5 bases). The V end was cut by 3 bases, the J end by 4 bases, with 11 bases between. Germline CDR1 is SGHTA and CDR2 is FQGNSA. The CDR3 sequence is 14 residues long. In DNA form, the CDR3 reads TGTGCCAGCAGCTTGGCTAGGGGCCCAGATACGCAGTATTTT. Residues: CASSLARGPDTQYF.

The CDR3 coding sequence is TGTGCCAGCAGTTACTCGGCAGGGGTTCAGGATGAGCAGTTCTTC. This codes for CASSYSAGVQDEQFF. This chain links TRBV6-5 with TRBJ2-1; maybe TRBD1 (6 bases). This CDR3 comprises 15 residues. Germline lookup yields CDR1 MNHEY and CDR2 SVGAGI. The germline V and J ends were trimmed by 0 bases and 8 bases, with 14 bases remaining between them.

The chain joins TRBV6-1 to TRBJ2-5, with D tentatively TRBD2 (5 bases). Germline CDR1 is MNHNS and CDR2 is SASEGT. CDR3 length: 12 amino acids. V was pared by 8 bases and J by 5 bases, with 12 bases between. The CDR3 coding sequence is TGTGCCAGCTCCCCGGGGTGGGAGACCCAGTACTTC. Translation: CASSPGWETQYF.

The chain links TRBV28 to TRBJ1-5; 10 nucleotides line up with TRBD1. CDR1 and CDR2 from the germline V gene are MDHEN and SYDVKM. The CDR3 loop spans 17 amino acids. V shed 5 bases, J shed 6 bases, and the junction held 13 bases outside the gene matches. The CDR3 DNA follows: TGTGCCAGCAGTCCGGGGACAGGGGAAGGGTGGAGTCAGCCCCAGCATTTT. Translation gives CASSPGTGEGWSQPQHF.

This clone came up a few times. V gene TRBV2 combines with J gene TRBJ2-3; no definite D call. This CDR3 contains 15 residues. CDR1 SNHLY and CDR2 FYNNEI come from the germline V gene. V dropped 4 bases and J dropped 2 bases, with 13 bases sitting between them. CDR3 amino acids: CASSGVQELTDTQYF. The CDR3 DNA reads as TGTGCCAGCAGTGGAGTGCAGGAACTCACAGATACGCAGTATTTT.

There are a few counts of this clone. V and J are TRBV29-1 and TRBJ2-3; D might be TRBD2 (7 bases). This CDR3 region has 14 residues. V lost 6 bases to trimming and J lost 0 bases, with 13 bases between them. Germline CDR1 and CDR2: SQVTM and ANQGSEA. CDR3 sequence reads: CSVDRRGSTDTQYF. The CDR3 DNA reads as TGCAGCGTAGACAGGCGGGGGAGCACAGATACGCAGTATTTT.

CDR3 nucleotides: TGTGCCAGCAGCTCGGGGGGGAGCTCCTACAATGAGCAGTTCTTC. Protein product: CASSSGGSSYNEQFF. The gene calls are TRBV5-4 and TRBJ2-1; 8 bases match TRBD2. Germline CDR1 and CDR2: SGHNT and YYREEE (reference sequence). After removal of 3 bases from V and 0 bases from J, the junction contained 2 bases not matched to a gene. CDR3 length: 15 amino acids.

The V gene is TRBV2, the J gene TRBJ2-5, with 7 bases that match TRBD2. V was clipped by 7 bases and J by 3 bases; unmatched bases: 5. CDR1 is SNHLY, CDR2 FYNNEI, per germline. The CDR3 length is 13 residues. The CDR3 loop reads CASTGGGEETQYF. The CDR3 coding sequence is TGTGCCAGCACCGGGGGAGGGGAAGAGACCCAGTACTTC.

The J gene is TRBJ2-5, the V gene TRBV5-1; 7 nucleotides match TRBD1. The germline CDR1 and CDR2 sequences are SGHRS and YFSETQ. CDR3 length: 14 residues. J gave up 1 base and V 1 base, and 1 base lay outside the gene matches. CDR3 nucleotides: TGCGCCAGCAGCTTGCGGGACAGCCAAGAGACCCAGTACTTC. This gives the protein CASSLRDSQETQYF.

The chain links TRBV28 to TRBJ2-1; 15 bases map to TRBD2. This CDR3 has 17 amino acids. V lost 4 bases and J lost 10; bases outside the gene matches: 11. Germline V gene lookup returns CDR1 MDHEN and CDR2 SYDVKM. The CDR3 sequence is CASSSPGLAGGSSEQFF. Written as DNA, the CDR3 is TGTGCCAGCAGTTCGCCGGGACTAGCGGGAGGTTCGTCGGAGCAGTTCTTC.

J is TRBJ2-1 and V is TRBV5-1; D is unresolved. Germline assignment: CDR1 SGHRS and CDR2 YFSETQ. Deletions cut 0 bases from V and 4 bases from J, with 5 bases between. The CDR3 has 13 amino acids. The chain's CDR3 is CASSLDQYNEQFF. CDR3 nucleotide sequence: TGCGCCAGCAGCTTGGATCAGTACAATGAGCAGTTCTTC.